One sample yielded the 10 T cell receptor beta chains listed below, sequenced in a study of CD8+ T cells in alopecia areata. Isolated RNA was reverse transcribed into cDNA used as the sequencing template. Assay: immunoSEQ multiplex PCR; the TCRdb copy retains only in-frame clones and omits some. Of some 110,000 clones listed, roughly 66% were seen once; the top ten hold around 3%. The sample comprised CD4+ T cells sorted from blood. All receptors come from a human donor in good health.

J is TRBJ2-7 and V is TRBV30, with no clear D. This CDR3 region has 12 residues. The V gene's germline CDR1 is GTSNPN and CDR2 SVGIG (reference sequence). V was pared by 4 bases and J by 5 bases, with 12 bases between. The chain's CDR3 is CAWTPLRNEQYF. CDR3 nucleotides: TGTGCCTGGACACCACTTAGAAACGAGCAGTACTTC.

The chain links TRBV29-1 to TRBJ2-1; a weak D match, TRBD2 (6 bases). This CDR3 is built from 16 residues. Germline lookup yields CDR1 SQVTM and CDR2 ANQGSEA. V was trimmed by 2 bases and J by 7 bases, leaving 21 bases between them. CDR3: CSVELLSWGEGNEQFF. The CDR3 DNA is TGCAGCGTTGAACTCCTTTCCTGGGGGGAAGGAAATGAGCAGTTCTTC.

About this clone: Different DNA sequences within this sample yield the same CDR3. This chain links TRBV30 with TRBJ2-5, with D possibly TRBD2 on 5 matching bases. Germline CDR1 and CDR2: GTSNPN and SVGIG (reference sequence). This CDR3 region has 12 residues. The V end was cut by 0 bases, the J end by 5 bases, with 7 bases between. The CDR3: CAWSVRGETQYF. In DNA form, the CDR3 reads TGTGCCTGGAGTGTACGCGGGGAGACCCAGTACTTC.

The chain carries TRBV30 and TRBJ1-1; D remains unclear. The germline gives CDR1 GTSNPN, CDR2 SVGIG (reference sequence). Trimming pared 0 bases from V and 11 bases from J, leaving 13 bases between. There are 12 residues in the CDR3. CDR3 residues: CAWSVLRSKAFF. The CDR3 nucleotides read TGTGCCTGGAGTGTACTTCGTTCGAAGGCTTTCTTT.

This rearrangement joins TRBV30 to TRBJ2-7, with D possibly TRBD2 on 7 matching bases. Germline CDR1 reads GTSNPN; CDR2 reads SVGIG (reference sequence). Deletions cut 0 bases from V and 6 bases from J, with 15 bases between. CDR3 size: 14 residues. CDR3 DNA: TGTGCCTGGAGTGTGGGGGGGCCACTCCTCGAGCAGTACTTC. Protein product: CAWSVGGPLLEQYF.

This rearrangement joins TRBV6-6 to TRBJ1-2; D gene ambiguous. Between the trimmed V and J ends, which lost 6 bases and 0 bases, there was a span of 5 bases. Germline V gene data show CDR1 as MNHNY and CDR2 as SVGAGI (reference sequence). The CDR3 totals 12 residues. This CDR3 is CASRQTNYGYTF. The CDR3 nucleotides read TGTGCCAGCAGGCAGACTAACTATGGCTACACCTTC.

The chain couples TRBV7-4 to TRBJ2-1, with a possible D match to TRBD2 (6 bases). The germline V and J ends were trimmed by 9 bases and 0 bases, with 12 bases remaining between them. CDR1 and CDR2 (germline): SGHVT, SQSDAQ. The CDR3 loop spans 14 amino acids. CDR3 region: CARDQGGSYNEQFF. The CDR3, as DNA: TGTGCCAGAGACCAGGGAGGCTCCTACAATGAGCAGTTCTTC.

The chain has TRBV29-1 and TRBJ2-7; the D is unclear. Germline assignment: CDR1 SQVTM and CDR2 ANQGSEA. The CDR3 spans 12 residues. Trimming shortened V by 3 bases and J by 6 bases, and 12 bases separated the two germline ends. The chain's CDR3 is CSVDVSPGEQYF. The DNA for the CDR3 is TGCAGCGTTGACGTCAGCCCGGGCGAGCAGTACTTC.

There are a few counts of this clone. The CDR3 coding sequence is TGCGCCAGCAGCTTGGTTGGTGGTGAAAAACTGTTTTTT. Translated: CASSLVGGEKLFF. The chain couples TRBV5-1 to TRBJ1-4; D not resolved. The V and J ends lost 0 bases and 7 bases respectively, with 7 bases between them. The germline V gene has CDR1 SGHRS and CDR2 YFSETQ. The CDR3 is made up of 13 amino acids. Together with reference TRBV5-1 and TRBJ1-4, the CDR3 gives the full variable domain: KAGVTQTPRYLIKTRGQQVTLSCSPISGHRSVSWYQQTPGQGLQFLFEYFSETQRNKGNFPGRFSGRQFSNSRSEMNVSTLELGDSALYLCASSLVGGEKLFFGSGTQLSVL.

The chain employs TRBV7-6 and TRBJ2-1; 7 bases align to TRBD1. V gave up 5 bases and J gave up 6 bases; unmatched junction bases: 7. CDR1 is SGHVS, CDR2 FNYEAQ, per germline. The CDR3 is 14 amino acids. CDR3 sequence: CASSPRTGGNEQFF. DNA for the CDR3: TGTGCCAGCAGCCCCCGGACAGGAGGCAATGAGCAGTTCTTC.